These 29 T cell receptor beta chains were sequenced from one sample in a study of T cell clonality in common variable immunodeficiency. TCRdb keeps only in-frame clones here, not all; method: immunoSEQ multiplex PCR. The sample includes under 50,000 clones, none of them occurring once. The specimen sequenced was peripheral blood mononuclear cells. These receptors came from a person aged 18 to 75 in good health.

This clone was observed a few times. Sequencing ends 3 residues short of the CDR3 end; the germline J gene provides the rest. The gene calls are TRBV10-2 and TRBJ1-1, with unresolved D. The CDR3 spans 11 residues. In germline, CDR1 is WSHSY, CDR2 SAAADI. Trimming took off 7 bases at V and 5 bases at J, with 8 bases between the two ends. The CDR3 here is CASIGQTEAFF. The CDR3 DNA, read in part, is TGCGCCAGCATAGGGCAGACTGAA.

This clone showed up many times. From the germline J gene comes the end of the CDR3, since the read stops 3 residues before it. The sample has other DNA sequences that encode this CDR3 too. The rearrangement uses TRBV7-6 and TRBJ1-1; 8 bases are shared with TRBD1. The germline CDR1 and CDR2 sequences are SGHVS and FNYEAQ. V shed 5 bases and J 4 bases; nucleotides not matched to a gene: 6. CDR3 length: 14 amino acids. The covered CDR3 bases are TGTGCCAGCAGCCAGGGGGCGCGGGGCACTGAA. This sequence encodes CASSQGARGTE. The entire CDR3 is CASSQGARGTEAFF.

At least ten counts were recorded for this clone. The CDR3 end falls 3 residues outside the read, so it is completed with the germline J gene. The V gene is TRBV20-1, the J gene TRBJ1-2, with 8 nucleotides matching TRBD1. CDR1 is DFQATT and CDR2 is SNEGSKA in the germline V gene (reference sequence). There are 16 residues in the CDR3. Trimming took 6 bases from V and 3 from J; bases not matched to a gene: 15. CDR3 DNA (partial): TGCAGTGCCCCTGGACAGGGACGTACAGGGGACTATGGC. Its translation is CSAPGQGRTGDYG. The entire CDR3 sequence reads CSAPGQGRTGDYGYTF.

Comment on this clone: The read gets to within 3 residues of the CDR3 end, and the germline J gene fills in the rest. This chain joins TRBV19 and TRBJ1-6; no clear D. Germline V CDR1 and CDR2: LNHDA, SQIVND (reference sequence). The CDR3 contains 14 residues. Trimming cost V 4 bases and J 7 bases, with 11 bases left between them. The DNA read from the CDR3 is TGTGCCAGTAGTACACATGGGCAAAATTCACCC. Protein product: CASSTHGQNSP. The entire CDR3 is CASSTHGQNSPLHF.

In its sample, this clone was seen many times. CDR3 sequence reads: CASSSGGAGDRAFF. The covered CDR3 bases are TGTGCCAGCAGCTCGGGGGGGGCAGGGGATCGA. V gene TRBV7-3 combines with J gene TRBJ1-1; tentatively, D is TRBD1 (6 bases). The read finishes 3 residues shy of the CDR3 end, and the germline J gene is used to complete it. The germline V gene encodes CDR1 SGHTA and CDR2 FQGTGA. The CDR3 loop spans 14 amino acids.

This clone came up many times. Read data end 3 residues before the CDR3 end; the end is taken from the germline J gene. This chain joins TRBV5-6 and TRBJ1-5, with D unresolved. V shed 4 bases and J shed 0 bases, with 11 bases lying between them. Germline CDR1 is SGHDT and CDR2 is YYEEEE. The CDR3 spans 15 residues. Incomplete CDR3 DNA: TGTGCCAGCAGCCCCCGGCGACATAGCAATCAGCCC. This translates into CASSPRRHSNQP. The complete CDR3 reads CASSPRRHSNQPQHF.

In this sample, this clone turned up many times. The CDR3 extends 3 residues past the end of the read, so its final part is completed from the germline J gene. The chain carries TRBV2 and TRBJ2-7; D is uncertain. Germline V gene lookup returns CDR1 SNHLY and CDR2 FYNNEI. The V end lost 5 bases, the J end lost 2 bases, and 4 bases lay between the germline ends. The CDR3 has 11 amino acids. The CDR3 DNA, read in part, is TGTGCCAGCAGTCGTCCCTACGAG. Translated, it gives CASSRPYE. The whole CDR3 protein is CASSRPYEQYF.

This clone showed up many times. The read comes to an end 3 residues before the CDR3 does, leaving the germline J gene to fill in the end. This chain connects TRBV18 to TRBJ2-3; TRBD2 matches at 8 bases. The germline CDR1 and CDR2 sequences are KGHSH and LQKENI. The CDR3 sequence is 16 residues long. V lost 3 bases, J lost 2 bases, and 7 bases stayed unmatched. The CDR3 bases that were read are TGTGCCAGCTCACCCTTGACTAGCGCTAACACAGATACG. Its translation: CASSPLTSANTDT. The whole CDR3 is CASSPLTSANTDTQYF.

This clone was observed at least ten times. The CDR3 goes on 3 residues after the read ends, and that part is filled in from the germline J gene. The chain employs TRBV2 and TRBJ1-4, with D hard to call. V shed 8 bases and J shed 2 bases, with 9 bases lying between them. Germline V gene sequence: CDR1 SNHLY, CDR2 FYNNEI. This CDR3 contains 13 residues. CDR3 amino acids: CASAELTNEKLFF. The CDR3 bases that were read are TGTGCCAGCGCGGAGCTGACTAATGAAAAA.

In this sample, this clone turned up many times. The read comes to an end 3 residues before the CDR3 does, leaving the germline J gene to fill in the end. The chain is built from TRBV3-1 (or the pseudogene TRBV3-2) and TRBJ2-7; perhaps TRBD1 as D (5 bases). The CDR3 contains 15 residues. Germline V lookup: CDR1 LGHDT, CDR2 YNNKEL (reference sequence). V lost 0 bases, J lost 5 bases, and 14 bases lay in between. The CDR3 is CASSQDRVPVNEQYF. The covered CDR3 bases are TGTGCCAGCAGCCAAGACAGGGTGCCGGTCAACGAG.

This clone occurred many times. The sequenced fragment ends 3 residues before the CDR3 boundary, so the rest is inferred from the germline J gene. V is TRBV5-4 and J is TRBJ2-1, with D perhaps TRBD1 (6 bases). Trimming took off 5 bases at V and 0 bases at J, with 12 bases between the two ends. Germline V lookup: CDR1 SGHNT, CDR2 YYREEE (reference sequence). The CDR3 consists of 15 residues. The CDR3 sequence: CASRRQGTSYNEQFF. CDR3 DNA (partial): TGTGCCAGCAGGCGCCAGGGGACCTCCTACAATGAG.

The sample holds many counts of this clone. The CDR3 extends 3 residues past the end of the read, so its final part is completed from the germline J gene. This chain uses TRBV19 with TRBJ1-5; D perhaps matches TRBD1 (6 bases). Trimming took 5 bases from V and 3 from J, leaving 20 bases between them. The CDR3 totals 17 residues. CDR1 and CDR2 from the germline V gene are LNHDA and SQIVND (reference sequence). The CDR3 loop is CASSQGRTGLSNQPQHF. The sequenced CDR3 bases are TGTGCCAGTAGTCAGGGTCGTACAGGGTTGTCCAATCAGCCC.

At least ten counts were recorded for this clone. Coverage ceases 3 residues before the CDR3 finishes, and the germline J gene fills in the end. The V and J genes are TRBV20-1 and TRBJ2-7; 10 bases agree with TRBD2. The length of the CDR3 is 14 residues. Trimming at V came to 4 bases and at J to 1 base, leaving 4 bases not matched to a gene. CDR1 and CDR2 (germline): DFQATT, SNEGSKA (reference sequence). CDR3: CSAKGTSASYEQYF. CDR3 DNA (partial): TGCAGTGCTAAGGGGACTAGCGCTTCCTACGAG.

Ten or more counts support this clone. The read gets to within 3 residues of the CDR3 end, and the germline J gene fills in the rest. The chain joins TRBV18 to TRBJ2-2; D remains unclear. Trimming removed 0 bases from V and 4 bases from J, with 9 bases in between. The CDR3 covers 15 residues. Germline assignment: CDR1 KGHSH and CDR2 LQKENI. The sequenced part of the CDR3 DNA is TGTGCCAGCTCACCACCTAGCCCACCCACCGGGGAG. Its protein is CASSPPSPPTGE. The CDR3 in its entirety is CASSPPSPPTGELFF.

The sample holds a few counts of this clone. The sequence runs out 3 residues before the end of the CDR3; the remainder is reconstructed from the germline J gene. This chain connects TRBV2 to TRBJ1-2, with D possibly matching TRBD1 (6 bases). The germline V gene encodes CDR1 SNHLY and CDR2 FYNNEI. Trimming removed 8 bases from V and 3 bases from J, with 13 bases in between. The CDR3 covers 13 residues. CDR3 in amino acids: CASDPRTDYGYTF. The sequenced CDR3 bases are TGTGCCAGCGATCCTCGGACAGACTATGGC.

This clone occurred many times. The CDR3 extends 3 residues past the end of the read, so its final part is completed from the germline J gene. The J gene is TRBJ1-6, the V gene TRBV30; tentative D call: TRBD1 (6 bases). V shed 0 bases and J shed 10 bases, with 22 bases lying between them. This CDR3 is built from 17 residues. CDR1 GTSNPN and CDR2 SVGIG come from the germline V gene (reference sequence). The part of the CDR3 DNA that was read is TGTGCCTGGAGTGTACCGAGACAGGAGTTGGGGAGCTCACCC. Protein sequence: CAWSVPRQELGSSP. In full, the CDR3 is CAWSVPRQELGSSPLHF.

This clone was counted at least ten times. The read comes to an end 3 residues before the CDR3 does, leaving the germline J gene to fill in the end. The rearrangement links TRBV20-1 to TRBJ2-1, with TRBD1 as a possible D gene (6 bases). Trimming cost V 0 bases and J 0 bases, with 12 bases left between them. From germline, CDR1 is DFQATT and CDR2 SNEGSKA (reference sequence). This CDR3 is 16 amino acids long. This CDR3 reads CSARDQEGVSYNEQFF. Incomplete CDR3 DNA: TGCAGTGCTAGAGATCAAGAGGGGGTCTCCTACAATGAG.

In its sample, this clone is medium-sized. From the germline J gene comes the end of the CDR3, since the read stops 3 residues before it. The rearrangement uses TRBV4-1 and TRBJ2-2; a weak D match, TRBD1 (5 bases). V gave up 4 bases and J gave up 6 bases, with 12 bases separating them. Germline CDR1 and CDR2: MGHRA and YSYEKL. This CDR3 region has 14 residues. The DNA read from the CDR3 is TGCGCCAGCAGCCCCCCGGTAGGGGCCGGGGAG. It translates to CASSPPVGAGE. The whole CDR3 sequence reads CASSPPVGAGELFF.

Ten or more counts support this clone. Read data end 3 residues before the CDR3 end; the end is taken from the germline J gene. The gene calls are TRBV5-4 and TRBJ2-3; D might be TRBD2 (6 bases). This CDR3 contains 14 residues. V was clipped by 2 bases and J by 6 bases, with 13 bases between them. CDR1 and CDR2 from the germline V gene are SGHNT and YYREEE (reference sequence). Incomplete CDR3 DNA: TGTGCCAGCAGCTTTTCGGAGGGTTGGGATACG. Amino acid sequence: CASSFSEGWDT. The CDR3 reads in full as CASSFSEGWDTQYF.

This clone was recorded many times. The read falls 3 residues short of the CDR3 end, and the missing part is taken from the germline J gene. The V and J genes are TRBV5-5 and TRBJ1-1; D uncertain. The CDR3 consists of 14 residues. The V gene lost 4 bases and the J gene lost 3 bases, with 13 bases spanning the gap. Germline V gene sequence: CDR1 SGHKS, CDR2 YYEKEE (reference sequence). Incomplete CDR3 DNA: TGTGCCAGCAGCCTCCGAACATTGGACACTGAA. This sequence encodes CASSLRTLDTE. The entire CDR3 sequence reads CASSLRTLDTEAFF.

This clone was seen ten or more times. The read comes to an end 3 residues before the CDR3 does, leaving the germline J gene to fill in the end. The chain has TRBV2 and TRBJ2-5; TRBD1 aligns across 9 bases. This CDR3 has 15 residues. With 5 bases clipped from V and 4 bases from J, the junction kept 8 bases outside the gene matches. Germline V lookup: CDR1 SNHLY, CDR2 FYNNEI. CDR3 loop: CASSRDRADLETQYF. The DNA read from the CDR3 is TGTGCCAGCAGTCGGGACAGGGCGGACCTAGAGACC.

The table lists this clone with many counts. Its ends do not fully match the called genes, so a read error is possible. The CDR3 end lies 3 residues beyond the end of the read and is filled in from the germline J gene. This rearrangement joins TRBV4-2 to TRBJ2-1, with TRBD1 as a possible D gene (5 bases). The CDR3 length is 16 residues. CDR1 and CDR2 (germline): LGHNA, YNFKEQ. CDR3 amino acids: CASSQEAGLHYNEQFF. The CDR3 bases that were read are TGCGCCAGCAGCCAAGAAGCAGGGTTGCACTACAATGAG.

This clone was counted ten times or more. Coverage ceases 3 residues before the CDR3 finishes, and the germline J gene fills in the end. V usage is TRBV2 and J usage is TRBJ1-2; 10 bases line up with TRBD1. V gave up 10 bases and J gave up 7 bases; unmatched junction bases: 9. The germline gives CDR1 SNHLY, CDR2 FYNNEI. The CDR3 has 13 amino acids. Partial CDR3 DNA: TGTGCCAACGCCCCGGGACAGGGGTTTGGC. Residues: CANAPGQGFG. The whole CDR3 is CANAPGQGFGYTF. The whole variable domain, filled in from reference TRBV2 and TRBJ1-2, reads EPEVTQTPSHQVTQMGQEVILRCVPISNHLYFYWYRQILGQKVEFLVSFYNNEISEKSEIFDDQFSVERPDGSNFTLKIRSTKLEDSAMYFCANAPGQGFGYTFGSGTRLTVV.

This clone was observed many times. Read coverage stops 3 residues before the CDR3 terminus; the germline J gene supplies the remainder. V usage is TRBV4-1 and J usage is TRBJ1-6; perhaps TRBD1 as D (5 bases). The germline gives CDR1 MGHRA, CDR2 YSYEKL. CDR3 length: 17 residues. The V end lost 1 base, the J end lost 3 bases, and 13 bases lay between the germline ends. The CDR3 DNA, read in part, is TGCGCCAGCAGCCAAGTAAGTCCAGGGAGCTATAATTCACCC. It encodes CASSQVSPGSYNSP. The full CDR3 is CASSQVSPGSYNSPLHF.

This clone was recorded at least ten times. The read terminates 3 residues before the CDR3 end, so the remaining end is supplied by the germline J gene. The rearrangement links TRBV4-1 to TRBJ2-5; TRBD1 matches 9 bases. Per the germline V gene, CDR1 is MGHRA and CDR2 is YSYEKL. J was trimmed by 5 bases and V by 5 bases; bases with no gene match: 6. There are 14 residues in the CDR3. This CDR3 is CASSKGQGRETQYF. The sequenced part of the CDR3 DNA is TGCGCCAGCAGCAAGGGACAGGGAAGGGAGACC.

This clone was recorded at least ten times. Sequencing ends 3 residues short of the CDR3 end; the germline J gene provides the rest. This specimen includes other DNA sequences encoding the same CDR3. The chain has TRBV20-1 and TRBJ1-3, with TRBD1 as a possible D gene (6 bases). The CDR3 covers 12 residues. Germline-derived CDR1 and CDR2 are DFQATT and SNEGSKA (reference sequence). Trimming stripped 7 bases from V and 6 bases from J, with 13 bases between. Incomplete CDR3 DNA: TGCAGTGGAGAGGACAGATTAAACACC. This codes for CSGEDRLNT. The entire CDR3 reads CSGEDRLNTIYF.

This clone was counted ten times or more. CDR3 amino acids: CASSADSGEQFF. The sequenced part of the CDR3 DNA is TGTGCCAGCAGTGCTGACAGTGGTGAG. The gene calls are TRBV2 and TRBJ2-1; D possibly corresponds to TRBD1 (5 bases). The read gets to within 3 residues of the CDR3 end, and the germline J gene fills in the rest. The length of the CDR3 is 12 residues. Trimming took off 4 bases at V and 9 bases at J, with 10 bases between the two ends. The germline CDR1 and CDR2 sequences are SNHLY and FYNNEI. Variable domain in full (rest from reference TRBV2 and TRBJ2-1): EPEVTQTPSHQVTQMGQEVILRCVPISNHLYFYWYRQILGQKVEFLVSFYNNEISEKSEIFDDQFSVERPDGSNFTLKIRSTKLEDSAMYFCASSADSGEQFFGPGTRLTVL.

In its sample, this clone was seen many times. The CDR3 loop is CASRSGQLNYGYTF. The part of the CDR3 DNA that was read is TGTGCCAGCAGATCGGGACAGCTAAACTATGGC. The V call is TRBV28, the J call TRBJ1-2, with 7 bases aligning to TRBD1. Sequencing ends 3 residues short of the CDR3 end; the germline J gene provides the rest. Germline lookup yields CDR1 MDHEN and CDR2 SYDVKM. The junction had 6 bases not matched to a gene; V was cut back by 6 bases and J by 2 bases. The CDR3 runs 14 residues.

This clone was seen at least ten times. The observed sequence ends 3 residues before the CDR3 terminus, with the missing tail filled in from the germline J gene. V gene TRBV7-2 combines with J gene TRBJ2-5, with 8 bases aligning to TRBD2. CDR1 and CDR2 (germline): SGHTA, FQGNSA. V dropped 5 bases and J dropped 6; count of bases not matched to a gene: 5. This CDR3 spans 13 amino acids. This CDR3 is CASSDGGGKTQYF. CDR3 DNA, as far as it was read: TGTGCCAGCAGCGACGGGGGGGGAAAGACC.